This is a list of T cell receptor beta chains from one sample in a study of blood T cells in healthy people across ages. MiXCR, run by TCRdb on the 5' RACE reads, gives a single entry per CDR3 protein. The data show over 500,000 distinct CDR3 sequences, with around 27% seen just once and 3% to 4.5% held by the top ten. This sample also belongs to another study, concerning T cells of mothers and their children.

Sequences were obtained from blood. Every receptor here comes from a boy younger than 10 in good health. The CDR3 runs from the conserved cysteine through the conserved F or W. A D gene is named only where the DNA matches it firmly. Not all rows give a size; the values are once, few, many and, for expanded clones, a class.

v_call: TRBV7-2
d_call: .
j_call: TRBJ1-1
clone_size: .
cdr3_aa: CASRVGEITEAFF
cdr3_nt: TGTGCCAGCAGAGTAGGAGAGATCACTGAAGCTTTCTTT

v_call: TRBV12-3/TRBV12-4
d_call: TRBD1
j_call: TRBJ1-3
clone_size: .
cdr3_aa: CASSLALGQGGNTIYF
cdr3_nt: TGTGCCAGCAGTTTAGCGCTTGGACAGGGTGGAAACACCATATATTTT

v_call: TRBV3-1
d_call: .
j_call: TRBJ1-4
clone_size: .
cdr3_aa: CASSHMDGDEKLFF
cdr3_nt: TGTGCCAGCAGCCATATGGACGGAGATGAAAAACTGTTTTTT

v_call: TRBV28
d_call: .
j_call: TRBJ1-5
clone_size: few
cdr3_aa: CASSSGGLNQPQHF
cdr3_nt: TGTGCCAGCAGTTCGGGGGGGTTGAATCAGCCCCAGCATTTT

v_call: TRBV6-5
d_call: TRBD2
j_call: TRBJ2-7
clone_size: .
cdr3_aa: CASSYGLAGADEQYF
cdr3_nt: TGTGCCAGCAGTTACGGACTAGCGGGGGCTGACGAGCAGTACTTC

v_call: TRBV3-1
d_call: TRBD2
j_call: TRBJ2-1
clone_size: .
cdr3_aa: CASQTGLAITNEQFF
cdr3_nt: TGTGCCAGCCAGACCGGACTAGCGATTACCAATGAGCAGTTCTTC

v_call: TRBV2
d_call: .
j_call: TRBJ1-2
clone_size: .
cdr3_aa: CASSEAPLAGYGYTF
cdr3_nt: TGTGCCAGCAGTGAAGCGCCTCTCGCTGGATATGGCTACACCTTC

v_call: TRBV27
d_call: .
j_call: TRBJ1-4
clone_size: .
cdr3_aa: CASRGGGQGEEKLFF
cdr3_nt: TGTGCCAGCCGTGGAGGGGGACAAGGGGAAGAAAAACTGTTTTTT

v_call: TRBV5-1
d_call: .
j_call: TRBJ2-6
clone_size: few
cdr3_aa: CASSFGTPSGANVLTF
cdr3_nt: TGCGCCAGCAGCTTCGGGACACCCTCTGGGGCCAACGTCCTGACTTTC

v_call: TRBV27
d_call: .
j_call: TRBJ2-1
clone_size: .
cdr3_aa: CASRARALEYNEQFF
cdr3_nt: TGTGCCAGCAGGGCTAGGGCACTAGAATACAATGAGCAGTTCTTC

v_call: TRBV7-9
d_call: TRBD2
j_call: TRBJ2-1
clone_size: .
cdr3_aa: CASSYPREAWTNEQFF
cdr3_nt: TGTGCCAGCAGTTATCCGCGGGAGGCATGGACCAATGAGCAGTTCTTC

v_call: TRBV14
d_call: .
j_call: TRBJ2-3
clone_size: few
cdr3_aa: CASSQDNAGVFTDTQYF
cdr3_nt: TGTGCCAGCAGCCAAGATAACGCCGGAGTCTTCACAGATACGCAGTATTTT

v_call: TRBV12-3/TRBV12-4
d_call: TRBD1
j_call: TRBJ2-2
clone_size: .
cdr3_aa: CASSWDSGELFF
cdr3_nt: TGTGCCAGCAGCTGGGACAGCGGGGAGCTGTTTTTT

v_call: TRBV12-3/TRBV12-4
d_call: .
j_call: TRBJ2-5
clone_size: .
cdr3_aa: CASSSDSVRAGETQYF
cdr3_nt: TGTGCCAGCAGTTCCGACTCAGTGCGCGCTGGAGAGACCCAGTACTTC

v_call: TRBV5-1
d_call: .
j_call: TRBJ2-7
clone_size: once
cdr3_aa: CASSSGIGGRSHEQYF
cdr3_nt: TGCGCCAGCAGCTCTGGTATCGGTGGGAGATCTCACGAGCAGTACTTC

v_call: TRBV12-3/TRBV12-4
d_call: TRBD2
j_call: TRBJ2-1
clone_size: .
cdr3_aa: CASSWRTSGTYNEQFF
cdr3_nt: TGTGCCAGCAGCTGGCGGACTAGCGGAACTTACAATGAGCAGTTCTTC

v_call: TRBV7-6
d_call: .
j_call: TRBJ1-4
clone_size: .
cdr3_aa: CASSQPGLFGEKLFF
cdr3_nt: TGTGCCAGCAGCCAACCGGGACTGTTTGGCGAAAAACTGTTTTTT

v_call: TRBV20-1
d_call: TRBD2
j_call: TRBJ2-3
clone_size: .
cdr3_aa: CSAAPGLATDTQYF
cdr3_nt: TGCAGTGCCGCCCCGGGACTAGCAACAGATACGCAGTATTTT

v_call: TRBV3-1
d_call: TRBD2
j_call: TRBJ2-1
clone_size: .
cdr3_aa: CASSRTSGGVYNEQFF
cdr3_nt: TGTGCCAGCAGCCGGACTAGCGGGGGGGTTTACAATGAGCAGTTCTTC

v_call: TRBV7-2
d_call: .
j_call: TRBJ2-1
clone_size: many
cdr3_aa: CASSAGTASSYNEQFF
cdr3_nt: TGTGCCAGCAGCGCAGGGACCGCTAGCTCCTACAATGAGCAGTTCTTC

v_call: TRBV20-1
d_call: TRBD2
j_call: TRBJ2-3
clone_size: few
cdr3_aa: CSATVPSTSGDTQYF
cdr3_nt: TGCAGTGCTACAGTCCCTTCGACTAGCGGAGATACGCAGTATTTT

v_call: TRBV7-8
d_call: .
j_call: TRBJ2-5
clone_size: few
cdr3_aa: CASTDSNQETQYF
cdr3_nt: TGTGCCAGCACCGATAGCAACCAAGAGACCCAGTACTTC

v_call: TRBV7-2
d_call: .
j_call: TRBJ2-5
clone_size: few
cdr3_aa: CASSLGSGWGSEEQYF
cdr3_nt: TGTGCCAGCAGCTTGGGGTCCGGCTGGGGGAGTGAGGAGCAGTACTTC

v_call: TRBV7-9
d_call: TRBD2
j_call: TRBJ2-7
clone_size: .
cdr3_aa: CASSLGKLAAEHEQYF
cdr3_nt: TGTGCCAGCAGCTTAGGAAAACTAGCGGCGGAACACGAGCAGTACTTC

v_call: TRBV5-1
d_call: .
j_call: TRBJ2-3
clone_size: .
cdr3_aa: CASSLERASTDTQYF
cdr3_nt: TGCGCCAGCAGCTTGGAGAGGGCTAGCACAGATACGCAGTATTTT

v_call: TRBV6-5
d_call: TRBD1
j_call: TRBJ2-2
clone_size: .
cdr3_aa: CASSTRTGATGELFF
cdr3_nt: TGTGCCAGCAGTACCAGGACAGGGGCTACCGGGGAGCTGTTTTTT

v_call: TRBV29-1
d_call: TRBD1
j_call: TRBJ1-2
clone_size: .
cdr3_aa: CSVESQGARGNYGYTF
cdr3_nt: TGCAGCGTTGAATCGCAGGGGGCAAGGGGGAACTATGGCTACACCTTC

v_call: TRBV12-3/TRBV12-4
d_call: .
j_call: TRBJ2-2
clone_size: .
cdr3_aa: CASSLRIEGKTGELFF
cdr3_nt: TGTGCCAGCAGTTTAAGGATTGAGGGCAAAACCGGGGAGCTGTTTTTT